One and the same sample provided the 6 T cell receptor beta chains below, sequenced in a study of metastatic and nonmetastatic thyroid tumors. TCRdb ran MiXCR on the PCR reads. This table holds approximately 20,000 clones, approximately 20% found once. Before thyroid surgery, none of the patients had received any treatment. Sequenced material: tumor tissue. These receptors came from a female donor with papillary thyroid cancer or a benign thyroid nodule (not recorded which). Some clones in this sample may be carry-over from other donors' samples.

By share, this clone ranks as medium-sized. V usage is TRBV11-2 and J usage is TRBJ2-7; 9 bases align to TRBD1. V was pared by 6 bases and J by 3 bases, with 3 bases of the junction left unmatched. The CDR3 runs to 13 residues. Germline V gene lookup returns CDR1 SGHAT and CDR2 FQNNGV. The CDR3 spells CASSLTGGYEQYF. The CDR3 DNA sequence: TGTGCCAGCAGTTTGACAGGGGGCTACGAGCAGTACTTC.

CDR3 sequence: CASSFDRGTGELFF. The CDR3 DNA reads as TGTGCCAGCAGTTTCGACAGGGGCACCGGGGAGCTGTTTTTT. The rearrangement links TRBV2 to TRBJ2-2, with 8 bases fitting TRBD1. This CDR3 has 14 residues. Germline-derived CDR1 and CDR2 are SNHLY and FYNNEI. Trimming removed 5 bases from V and 4 bases from J; junction bases left unmatched: 3.

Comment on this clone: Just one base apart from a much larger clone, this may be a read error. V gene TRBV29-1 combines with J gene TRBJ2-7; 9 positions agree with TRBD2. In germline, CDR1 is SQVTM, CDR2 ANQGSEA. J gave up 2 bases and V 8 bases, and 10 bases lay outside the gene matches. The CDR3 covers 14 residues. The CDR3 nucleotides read TGCAGCTTCCTTAGCGGGAGTGGCACCTACGAGCAGTACTTC. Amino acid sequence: CSFLSGSGTYEQYF.

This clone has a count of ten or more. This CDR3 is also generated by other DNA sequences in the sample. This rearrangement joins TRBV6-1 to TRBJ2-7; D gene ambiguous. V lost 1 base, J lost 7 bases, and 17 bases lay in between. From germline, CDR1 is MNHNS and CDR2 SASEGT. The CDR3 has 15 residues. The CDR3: CASSEEAWMGGEQYF. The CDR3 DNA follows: TGTGCCAGCAGTGAAGAGGCGTGGATGGGCGGAGAGCAGTACTTC.

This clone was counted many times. The CDR3 protein is CASSFYPSVPNEKLFF. The CDR3 DNA is TGTGCCAGCAGCTTTTACCCGTCGGTCCCTAATGAAAAACTGTTTTTT. The genes are TRBV7-9 and TRBJ1-4; no clear D gene. Germline CDR1 is SEHNR and CDR2 is FQNEAQ (reference sequence). The CDR3 length is 16 residues. V was cut by 3 bases and J by 3 bases, with 14 bases left in between.

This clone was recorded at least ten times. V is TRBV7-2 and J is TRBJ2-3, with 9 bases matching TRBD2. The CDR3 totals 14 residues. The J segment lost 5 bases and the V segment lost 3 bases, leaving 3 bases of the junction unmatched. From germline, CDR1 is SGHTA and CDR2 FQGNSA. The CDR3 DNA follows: TGTGCCAGCAGCTTTGATAGCGGGAGAGATACGCAGTATTTT. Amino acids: CASSFDSGRDTQYF.